The 21 T cell receptor beta chains given below trace back to one sample, sequenced in a study of identical twins. A single record per CDR3 protein comes from TCRdb applying MiXCR to the 5' RACE reads. The sample holds about 730,000 distinct CDR3 sequences, 21% seen once. This sample was shared with a second study, whose subject was T cells expressing NK-cell markers.

The sample was PBMCs. These receptors were collected from a young woman in good health.

This clonotype has just a few counts. The chain carries TRBV12-3 or TRBV12-4 and TRBJ2-2; D is possibly TRBD1 (6 bases). The CDR3 has 15 residues. With 6 bases removed from V and 4 bases from J, the gap between germline ends came to 15 bases. The CDR3 region has the DNA TGTGCCAGCAGGAGATGGGGGCGAGGCACCGGGGAGCTGTTTTTT. Its protein product is CASRRWGRGTGELFF.

This clonotype was detected a few times. This chain links TRBV5-5 with TRBJ2-6; D is uncertain. Trimming took 0 bases from V and 3 from J, leaving 13 bases between them. The CDR3 covers 17 residues. From germline, CDR1 is SGHKS and CDR2 YYEKEE (reference sequence). The CDR3 region has the DNA TGTGCCAGCAGCTTGGAGTTATTGGCCTTTGGGGCCAACGTCCTGACTTTC. It codes for CASSLELLAFGANVLTF. Full variable domain (remainder filled in from reference TRBV5-5 and TRBJ2-6): DAGVTQSPTHLIKTRGQQVTLRCSPISGHKSVSWYQQVLGQGPQFIFQYYEKEERGRGNFPDRFSARQFPNYSSELNVNALLLGDSALYLCASSLELLAFGANVLTFGAGSRLTVL.

This clonotype showed up just a few times. The chain carries TRBV9 and TRBJ2-1, with 7 bases matching TRBD1. The V and J ends lost 2 bases and 6 bases, in that order; junction bases with no gene match: 2. From germline, CDR1 is SGDLS and CDR2 YYNGEE. This CDR3 is 13 amino acids long. The CDR3, as DNA: TGTGCCAGCAGCGTGACAGGGATCAATGAGCAGTTCTTC. Its protein product is CASSVTGINEQFF.

The rearrangement joins TRBV3-1 to TRBJ2-7; the D gene is possibly TRBD2 (5 bases). Germline-derived CDR1 and CDR2 are LGHDT and YNNKEL (reference sequence). This CDR3 region has 16 residues. The V and J ends lost 4 bases and 2 bases respectively, with 18 bases between them. The CDR3 is CASSPPLGRATYEQYF. The CDR3 DNA sequence: TGTGCCAGCAGCCCCCCGCTTGGGCGGGCGACCTACGAGCAGTACTTC.

This chain uses TRBV5-1 with TRBJ2-7; possibly TRBD1 or TRBD2 for D (5 bases each). Germline CDR1 is SGHRS and CDR2 is YFSETQ. This CDR3 has 13 residues. Deletions cut 7 bases from V and 4 bases from J, with 15 bases between. CDR3 nucleotide sequence: TGCGCCAGCGGGGACCAGGGCAGGTACGAGCAGTACTTC. It specifies CASGDQGRYEQYF.

The chain is built from TRBV25-1 and TRBJ2-1; maybe TRBD2 (6 bases). Trimming cost V 2 bases and J 10 bases, with 12 bases left between them. The germline CDR1 and CDR2 sequences are MGHDK and SYGVNS. This CDR3 has 13 residues. CDR3 coding DNA: TGTGCCAGCAGTGAAGTGGGACTGGGGGAGCAGTTCTTC. Encoded protein: CASSEVGLGEQFF.

The genes are TRBV19 and TRBJ2-3; weak D call: TRBD1 (6 bases). This CDR3 has 15 residues. Between the trimmed V and J ends, which lost 6 bases and 4 bases, there was a span of 17 bases. Germline CDR1 and CDR2: LNHDA and SQIVND (reference sequence). In DNA form, the CDR3 reads TGTGCCAGTAGATCAGACAGGAAGATTGCAGATACGCAGTATTTT. It is translated as CASRSDRKIADTQYF.

The V call is TRBV7-2, the J call TRBJ2-7; D gene unclear. The V end lost 1 base, the J end lost 0 bases, and 13 bases lay between the germline ends. CDR1 is SGHTA and CDR2 is FQGNSA in the germline V gene. The CDR3 spans 16 residues. CDR3 DNA sequence: TGTGCCAGCAGCTTAGGTCCCAAACCTTCCTCCTACGAGCAGTACTTC. It translates to CASSLGPKPSSYEQYF.

This chain links TRBV6-5 with TRBJ2-1, with 7 bases that match TRBD2. The V gene end was trimmed by 5 bases and the J gene end by 9 bases; junction bases not matched to a gene: 4. The CDR3 sequence is 12 residues long. CDR1 and CDR2 from the germline V gene are MNHEY and SVGAGI. In DNA form, the CDR3 reads TGTGCCAGCAGTAGTTGGGAGGGTGAGCAGTTCTTC. Translated, it gives CASSSWEGEQFF.

The chain joins TRBV29-1 to TRBJ1-2; D call uncertain. Looked up from germline, CDR1 is SQVTM and CDR2 is ANQGSEA. Deletions cut 6 bases from V and 7 bases from J, with 15 bases between. The CDR3 consists of 12 residues. The CDR3 spells CSVNIGLGGYTF. In DNA form, the CDR3 reads TGCAGCGTAAACATCGGACTGGGTGGCTACACCTTC.

This clonotype was seen ten or more times. The CDR3 region has the DNA TGTGCCAGCAGTGCCCCGGCGGTAGAGACCCAGTACTTC. Translation gives CASSAPAVETQYF. J is TRBJ2-5 and V is TRBV6-1; unclear D gene. Between the trimmed V and J ends, which lost 4 bases and 4 bases, there was a span of 10 bases. The CDR3 extends over 13 amino acids. Germline CDR1 is MNHNS and CDR2 is SASEGT.

The chain links TRBV20-1 to TRBJ2-7, with 11 positions matching TRBD2. Unmatched junction bases numbered 13, after V lost 4 bases and J lost 2 bases. The CDR3 loop spans 17 amino acids. Germline loops: CDR1 DFQATT, CDR2 SNEGSKA (reference sequence). The CDR3 region is CSAKKLASGGIPYEQYF. The CDR3 DNA follows: TGCAGTGCTAAAAAGCTCGCTAGCGGGGGGATACCCTACGAGCAGTACTTC.

This clonotype turned up a few times. This rearrangement joins TRBV20-1 to TRBJ2-2, with 8 nucleotides matching TRBD1. The germline V gene has CDR1 DFQATT and CDR2 SNEGSKA (reference sequence). J lost 7 bases, V lost 5 bases, and 9 bases had no gene match. The CDR3 covers 14 residues. CDR3 coding DNA: TGCAGTGCTCCCTCCGGGACAGGAATCGGGGAGCTGTTTTTT. This gives the protein CSAPSGTGIGELFF.

This chain uses TRBV4-3 with TRBJ2-4, with 7 bases identical to TRBD2. Germline values: CDR1 LGHNA, CDR2 YSLEER. V dropped 1 base and J dropped 0; count of bases not matched to a gene: 9. This CDR3 has 18 amino acids. CDR3: CASSQGGGSGLAKNIQYF. The CDR3 DNA sequence: TGCGCCAGCAGCCAAGGGGGGGGTAGCGGACTAGCCAAAAACATTCAGTACTTC.

The rearrangement links TRBV7-2 to TRBJ2-1; 9 nucleotides line up with TRBD1. The CDR3 runs to 17 residues. V lost 4 bases, J lost 7 bases, and 14 bases stayed unmatched. CDR1 is SGHTA, CDR2 FQGNSA, per germline. The CDR3 DNA follows: TGTGCCAGCAGCTGGCAGTCCGGGACAGGGTCTAGGAATGAGCAGTTCTTC. Encoded protein: CASSWQSGTGSRNEQFF.

This clonotype was seen more than once but under ten times. This rearrangement joins TRBV5-1 to TRBJ2-7, with unresolved D. Germline CDR1 and CDR2: SGHRS and YFSETQ. The length of the CDR3 is 13 residues. Trimming cost V 4 bases and J 2 bases, with 10 bases left between them. This CDR3 reads CASSPQGTYEQYF. CDR3 sequence (DNA): TGCGCCAGCAGCCCTCAAGGGACCTACGAGCAGTACTTC.

This clonotype was recorded a few times. CDR3 loop: CASSPRFRGSSTDTQYF. In DNA form, the CDR3 reads TGTGCCAGCAGTCCCAGATTCAGGGGATCTAGCACAGATACGCAGTATTTT. The rearrangement links TRBV12-3 or TRBV12-4 to TRBJ2-3, with a possible D match to TRBD1 (6 bases). The CDR3 is 17 residues long. Trimming shortened V by 5 bases and J by 0 bases, and 18 bases separated the two germline ends.

This rearrangement joins TRBV9 to TRBJ2-1; D not resolved. Germline CDR1 is SGDLS and CDR2 is YYNGEE. Deletions cut 2 bases from V and 8 bases from J, with 14 bases between. This CDR3 has 14 amino acids. CDR3 nucleotides: TGTGCCAGCAGCGTTACAATGGGGTTCGATGAGCAGTTCTTC. Translation: CASSVTMGFDEQFF.

The V gene is TRBV20-1, the J gene TRBJ1-2; a possible D gene is TRBD1 (6 bases). Germline values: CDR1 DFQATT, CDR2 SNEGSKA (reference sequence). CDR3 length: 14 residues. With 6 bases removed from V and 7 bases from J, the gap between germline ends came to 21 bases. CDR3 sequence: CSAPDGGTGLGYTF. The DNA of the CDR3 is TGCAGTGCCCCGGATGGGGGTACAGGGCTTGGCTACACCTTC.

This clonotype was recorded a few times. The V gene is TRBV7-2, the J gene TRBJ2-5, with 9 bases aligning to TRBD1. Germline CDR1 SGHTA, CDR2 FQGNSA. This CDR3 has 14 residues. Trimming took 3 bases from V and 6 from J; bases not matched to a gene: 5. The CDR3: CASSLGTGLQTQYF. The CDR3 DNA is TGTGCCAGCAGCTTGGGGACAGGGCTGCAGACCCAGTACTTC.

This clonotype has just one count. The chain links TRBV12-3 or TRBV12-4 to TRBJ1-6; TRBD1 aligns across 7 bases. V lost 6 bases and J lost 4; bases outside the gene matches: 9. This CDR3 region has 16 residues. The CDR3 DNA follows: TGTGCCAGCAGGTTGGGACAGCCGAGTTATAATTCACCCCTCCACTTT. It yields the protein CASRLGQPSYNSPLHF.